The rows below give T cell receptor beta chains drawn from one sample of a study of shared clonotypes between healthy human individuals. The data were produced by immunoSEQ multiplex PCR, yet TCRdb's version contains in-frame clones alone and is incomplete. This sample has hundreds of thousands of clones; approximately 96% occur once, and the top ten carry roughly 0.1%. Sequencing input: naive CD8+ T cells sorted from blood. The receptor set was obtained from a woman between 25 and 40 years old in good health. CDR3s include the opening cysteine and the closing phenylalanine or tryptophan. The order of the fields is J gene, D gene, V gene, CDR3 length, clone size, CDR3 DNA, CDR3 protein. A D gene is named only where the DNA matches it firmly. Clone sizes are given selectively: once, few, many, or a class where the clone is expanded.

J: TRBJ2-5; D: TRBD2; V: TRBV15; length: 15; size: once; DNA: TGTGCCACCAGCAGAGTGGCGGGAGATAGGAGGGACCAGTACTTC; CDR3: CATSRVAGDRRDQYF
J: TRBJ2-7; D: -; V: TRBV28; length: 15; size: -; DNA: TGTGCCAGCAGTCCCATAAGCGGCAGCTCCTACGAGCAGTACTTC; CDR3: CASSPISGSSYEQYF
J: TRBJ2-3; D: -; V: TRBV13; length: 16; size: -; DNA: TGTGCCAGCAGCCTTAACCCGGCAGCGGGCACAGATACGCAGTATTTT; CDR3: CASSLNPAAGTDTQYF
J: TRBJ2-3; D: -; V: TRBV7-8; length: 16; size: -; DNA: TGTGCCAGCAGCTTAGGGTCGTTGGGGATAACAGATACGCAGTATTTT; CDR3: CASSLGSLGITDTQYF
J: TRBJ2-7; D: -; V: TRBV9; length: 13; size: -; DNA: TGTGCCAGCAGCCCCTGGACCCTGGACGAGCAGTACTTC; CDR3: CASSPWTLDEQYF
J: TRBJ2-2; D: TRBD2; V: TRBV5-4; length: 17; size: once; DNA: TGTGCCAGCAGCCCAACTAGCGGGAGGGCCGTAGGCGGGGAGCTGTTTTTT; CDR3: CASSPTSGRAVGGELFF
J: TRBJ1-4; D: TRBD1; V: TRBV15; length: 15; size: -; DNA: TGTGCCACCAGCACCTGGACAGGGAGGGATGAAAAACTGTTTTTT; CDR3: CATSTWTGRDEKLFF
J: TRBJ2-1; D: -; V: TRBV4-2; length: 15; size: -; DNA: TGTGCCAGCAGCCAAGATATGCGGGTGGGGGATGAGCAGTTCTTC; CDR3: CASSQDMRVGDEQFF
J: TRBJ1-1; D: -; V: TRBV13; length: 15; size: -; DNA: TGTGCCAGCCGTGGCGGGCCCTCCCGAAGGACTGAAGCTTTCTTT; CDR3: CASRGGPSRRTEAFF
J: TRBJ1-2; D: -; V: TRBV10-1; length: 13; size: -; DNA: TGCGCCAGCAGTGAAACCAGACTCTATGGCTACACCTTC; CDR3: CASSETRLYGYTF
J: TRBJ2-5; D: TRBD2; V: TRBV15; length: 18; size: once; DNA: TGTGCCACCAGCAGAGATCGTTTTGCGGGAGGGATCTTAGAGACCCAGTACTTC; CDR3: CATSRDRFAGGILETQYF
J: TRBJ2-2; D: TRBD1; V: TRBV25-1; length: 13; size: -; DNA: TGTGCCAGCCGGACAGGGGACACCGGGGAGCTGTTTTTT; CDR3: CASRTGDTGELFF
J: TRBJ2-7; D: -; V: TRBV11-2; length: 16; size: -; DNA: TGTGCCAGCAGCTTAGATAGGGGTAGTGGGTTCTACGAGCAGTACTTC; CDR3: CASSLDRGSGFYEQYF
J: TRBJ2-2; D: -; V: TRBV30; length: 14; size: -; DNA: TGTGCCTGGAGTACTTCTGCCGGCACCGGGGAGCTGTTTTTT; CDR3: CAWSTSAGTGELFF
J: TRBJ1-1; D: -; V: TRBV5-6; length: 14; size: -; DNA: TGTGCCAGCAGCTTGGTTACCCTGAACACTGAAGCTTTCTTT; CDR3: CASSLVTLNTEAFF